The sequence of this T cell receptor beta chain was determined in a study of T cells in Graves' hyperthyroidism and ophthalmopathy. Study as a whole: Peripheral blood samples were taken at initial diagnosis, prior to any treatment.

RNA transcripts gave rise to amplified TCR beta CDR3 regions. In the first-round RT-PCR of the TCR CDR3, the HTBI primer set was used. TCRdb re-derived calls from the multiplex PCR reads in MiXCR, one entry per CDR3 protein. This sample has almost 250,000 distinct CDR3 sequences, with about 25% found just once. Germline CDR1 reads SGHAT; CDR2 reads FQNNGV. The CDR3 runs to 15 residues. V was clipped by 5 bases and J by 0 bases; unmatched bases: 6. Ten or more counts support this clonotype. Its antigen is still unknown. The study, taken as a whole, reports: A model using 13 V-J features told ophthalmopathy apart from stable hyperthyroidism.

The authors took PBMCs from roughly 9.7 ml fresh peripheral blood. This chain links TRBV11-2 with TRBJ2-5; the match to TRBD2 covers 7 bases. Sample: blood. The sequence was obtained from a middle-aged woman with Graves' ophthalmopathy. CDR3 sequence (DNA): TGTGCCAGCAGCCTCAGTGGGGGGGACCAAGAGACCCAGTACTTC. Its protein is CASSLSGGDQETQYF. Full variable domain (missing parts from reference TRBV11-2 and TRBJ2-5): EAGVAQSPRYKIIEKRQSVAFWCNPISGHATLYWYQQILGQGPKLLIQFQNNGVVDDSQLPKDRFSAERLKGVDSTLKIQPAKLEDSAVYLCASSLSGGDQETQYFGPGTRLLVL.